A single sample gave rise to the 13 T cell receptor beta chains below, sequenced in a study of neurological immune-mediated disorders. TCRdb recomputed calls from the 5' RACE reads with MiXCR, one row per CDR3 protein. The sample includes approximately 29,000 distinct CDR3 sequences, 9.5% to 15% of them seen just once. Material: PBMCs. These receptors came from a man in his sixties in good health.

Many counts were recorded for this clonotype. The J gene is TRBJ2-4, the V gene TRBV4-3; 8 nucleotides line up with TRBD2. Trimming took 1 base from V and 3 from J; bases not matched to a gene: 8. The CDR3 consists of 17 residues. CDR1 is LGHNA and CDR2 is YSLEER in the germline V gene. CDR3 protein: CASSQGGLAGVKNIQYF. For the CDR3, the DNA is TGCGCCAGCAGCCAAGGCGGACTAGCCGGTGTCAAAAACATTCAGTACTTC.

This clonotype is labeled as medium-sized. In DNA, the CDR3 is TGCGCCAGCAGTTGGTTCGGATTGGAGGAGCAGTTCTTC. This encodes CASSWFGLEEQFF. This chain joins TRBV5-1 and TRBJ2-1; D unresolved. Germline V gene sequence: CDR1 SGHRS, CDR2 YFSETQ. The CDR3 has 13 residues. The V end lost 5 bases, the J end lost 10 bases, and 16 bases lay between the germline ends.

This clonotype was seen repeatedly, ten times or more. The chain couples TRBV20-1 to TRBJ2-7; 7 bases agree with TRBD1. The V and J ends lost 6 bases and 0 bases, in that order; junction bases with no gene match: 8. The CDR3 loop spans 14 amino acids. The V gene's germline CDR1 is DFQATT and CDR2 SNEGSKA (reference sequence). CDR3 DNA: TGCAGTGCAAGGGGACAGCTAAGCTCCTACGAGCAGTACTTC. It yields the protein CSARGQLSSYEQYF.

In this sample, this clonotype turned up many times. Here the CDR3 reads CASSSFRTYQETQYF. CDR3 nucleotides: TGTGCCAGCAGCTCGTTCAGGACGTACCAAGAGACCCAGTACTTC. The chain carries TRBV7-9 and TRBJ2-5; the D is unclear. Trimming left V 4 bases short and J 0 bases short, with 12 bases between. This CDR3 spans 15 amino acids. Germline loops: CDR1 SEHNR, CDR2 FQNEAQ (reference sequence).

This clonotype appeared many times. The chain uses TRBV20-1 and TRBJ2-1; D ambiguous. Looked up from germline, CDR1 is DFQATT and CDR2 is SNEGSKA (reference sequence). The CDR3 loop spans 13 amino acids. V lost 1 base and J 8 bases, leaving 12 bases between the germline ends. Here the CDR3 reads CSARGGSLDEQFF. CDR3 DNA sequence: TGCAGTGCTAGAGGTGGTAGTCTCGATGAGCAGTTCTTC.

This clonotype was counted many times. The V gene is TRBV4-3, the J gene TRBJ1-1; 7 bases are shared with TRBD1. Germline V gene sequence: CDR1 LGHNA, CDR2 YSLEER. The CDR3 extends over 15 amino acids. V lost 3 bases, J lost 1 base, and 5 bases stayed unmatched. The CDR3 DNA follows: TGCGCCAGCAGCCAGTCGACAGGGAAGAACACTGAAGCTTTCTTT. Translating gives CASSQSTGKNTEAFF.

This clonotype was counted ten times or more. V gene TRBV4-2 combines with J gene TRBJ1-2, with D uncertain. Germline lookup yields CDR1 LGHNA and CDR2 YNFKEQ. V lost 3 bases and J lost 7, with 18 bases in between. The CDR3 runs 15 residues. The CDR3 sequence is CASSHQRTYGAGYTF. CDR3 DNA sequence: TGTGCCAGCAGCCACCAGCGAACATACGGTGCTGGCTACACCTTC.

This clonotype was seen at least ten times. This chain links TRBV7-9 with TRBJ2-7; D is unclear. The CDR3 runs to 13 residues. Between the trimmed V and J ends, which lost 4 bases and 3 bases, there was a span of 10 bases. Germline CDR1 reads SEHNR; CDR2 reads FQNEAQ (reference sequence). The CDR3 nucleotides are TGTGCCAGCAGCTCAACGAAAGGCTACGAGCAGTACTTC. Translation: CASSSTKGYEQYF.

The rearrangement uses TRBV6-5 and TRBJ2-7; no clear D gene. Trimming shortened V by 5 bases and J by 5 bases, and 13 bases separated the two germline ends. Germline V CDR1 and CDR2: MNHEY, SVGAGI. The CDR3 extends over 13 amino acids. Here the CDR3 DNA reads TGTGCCAGCAGTCTCCTTGTGGGTGACGAGCAGTACTTC. Translation: CASSLLVGDEQYF.

Many counts were recorded for this clonotype. This chain links TRBV10-3 with TRBJ2-5; D possibly corresponds to TRBD2 (6 bases). Germline V gene lookup returns CDR1 ENHRY and CDR2 SYGVKD. Trimming took off 11 bases at V and 3 bases at J, with 16 bases between the two ends. This CDR3 has 13 residues. CDR3 nucleotide sequence: TGTGCCGCCATGGGTGGGACTGAAGAGACCCAGTACTTC. Encoded protein: CAAMGGTEETQYF.

In this sample, this clonotype turned up many times. The chain combines TRBV5-1 with TRBJ2-3; 13 nucleotides agree with TRBD2. Germline V lookup: CDR1 SGHRS, CDR2 YFSETQ. With V trimmed by 4 bases and J by 5 bases, 7 bases remained unmatched. The CDR3 runs to 16 residues. The CDR3 DNA is TGCGCCAGCAGCCCGACTAGCGGGGGGACCGGAGATACGCAGTATTTT. Its translation: CASSPTSGGTGDTQYF.

There are many counts of this clonotype. The V gene is TRBV5-5, the J gene TRBJ2-7; 10 positions match TRBD2. J lost 4 bases, V lost 0 bases, and 4 bases had no gene match. The CDR3 runs to 15 residues. Germline V gene sequence: CDR1 SGHKS, CDR2 YYEKEE (reference sequence). CDR3 bases: TGTGCCAGCAGCTTGGTACGGACTAGCGGATACGAGCAGTACTTC. As protein: CASSLVRTSGYEQYF.

As to this clonotype: A much bigger clone sits one base away, suggesting this may be a read error. The chain has TRBV20-1 and TRBJ2-3; tentatively, D is TRBD2 (5 bases). Deletions cut 5 bases from V and 5 bases from J, with 14 bases between. The CDR3 totals 13 residues. Germline CDR1 DFQATT, CDR2 SNEGSKA (reference sequence). The CDR3 coding sequence is TGCAGTGCTCCTCCCCGGGAAGGAGATACGCAGTATTTT. Translation: CSAPPREGDTQYF.